This TCR beta chain is from a study of blood T cell repertoires in COVID-19 (dated by TCRdb to 2020 to 2022). Regarding the research as a whole: Collaborator samples came from the United States, Italy and Spain and covered acute and convalescent phases of COVID-19. Deeply sampled blood TCRbeta repertoires from subjects exposed to, actively infected with, or recovered from COVID-19 were included in the dataset. The material from the prospective study consisted of cDNA or gDNA derived from T cells, B-cell-depleted T cells, or PBMCs. The repertoires were released in a freely available public database meant as a resource for research on the immune response to SARS-CoV-2. The sample metadata nearly always contained a de-identified subject ID, COVID-19 status, age in years and sex. Where available, HLA class I and class II types were obtained from metadata supplied by the sample provider rather than from assay-based typing. The samples were drawn from two sources: the first 160 participants of the ongoing ImmuneRACE study, and 1,000 to 1,500 subjects contributed by 6 global collaborators. Study-wide findings and limitations: Clinical and demographic metadata were provided uncurated, with the amount varying by source and participant.

As for this clone: The specificity of this receptor is unknown. No much larger clone exists at a distance of one base, and base qualities are not known.

From the germline V gene, CDR1 is MRHNA and CDR2 is SNTAGT. Relative to germline, V is 6 bases shorter and J is 0 bases shorter, with 8 bases between their ends. The CDR3 goes from the cysteine to the phenylalanine over 13 residues. Of the read, only the CDR3 DNA is kept; its 39 bases are in frame from base 1. TCRbeta CDR3 regions were amplified from genomic DNA using the immunoSEQ Assay, a bias-controlled multiplex PCR. The paper's data handling went like this. The number of nucleated cells in each sample was estimated from the amplification of reference gene primers within the assay. To quantify the absolute abundance of each unique TCRbeta CDR3 rearrangement, sequence reads were collapsed and filtered. For each sample, productive Simpson clonality was calculated as the square root of Simpson's diversity index over productive rearrangements. Not all clones reach the TCRdb copy of this immuneACCESS table, which keeps in-frame sequences only. Checked studies attribute under half of the gap to unresolved V genes and leave the rest unexplained. D and trimming were read from the DNA, whereas the V and J calls and clone size are those reported in that table. The sample profile shows around 100,000 clones; around 87% of them were found once. The ten largest clones represent 6% to 9.5% of the sample.

The collaborating institutions used their own protocols to collect whole blood in K2EDTA tubes. For TCRbeta analysis, collaborators shipped samples in one of three forms: frozen whole blood, isolated PBMCs, or DNA extracted from either of those sample types. The V and J segments used are TRBV6-4 and TRBJ1-1, and TRBD1 may be the D gene, going by 5 matching bases. Specimen: peripheral blood. The receptor comes from a human donor with acute or convalescent COVID-19. The donor label of this sample is uncertain. The CDR3 region reads CASRAGMNTEAFF. The base sequence is TGTGCCAGCAGGGCAGGGATGAACACTGAAGCTTTCTTT.